Presented here are 4 T cell receptor beta chains from one specimen sequenced in a study of CD8 T cells in ankylosing spondylitis. A single record per CDR3 protein comes from TCRdb applying MiXCR to the 5' RACE reads. The data hold 200,000 to 300,000 distinct CDR3 sequences, with about 10% observed a single time. The specimen was blood, either unsorted or a sorted T cell fraction (not recorded which). The origin of the receptors is a male donor with ankylosing spondylitis or in good health (not recorded which).

This chain uses TRBV12-3 or TRBV12-4 with TRBJ2-7; 8 nucleotides match TRBD1. V gave up 3 bases and J gave up 0 bases; unmatched junction bases: 4. The CDR3 sequence is 15 residues long. CDR3 bases: TGTGCCAGCAGTTTTGACAGGGGAAGCTCCTACGAGCAGTACTTC. Amino acid sequence: CASSFDRGSSYEQYF.

The chain recombines TRBV12-3 or TRBV12-4 with TRBJ1-1; D possibly corresponds to TRBD1 (5 bases). Trimming removed 8 bases from V and 1 base from J, with 14 bases in between. CDR3 size: 14 residues. The CDR3: CASGEAGRNTEAFF. The CDR3 DNA reads TGTGCCAGCGGTGAGGCAGGGAGGAACACTGAAGCTTTCTTT.

Comment on this clonotype: Since a much larger clone is just one base distant, this may be a read error. This chain connects TRBV11-2 to TRBJ2-7, with 7 positions matching TRBD1. This CDR3 spans 15 amino acids. V lost 1 base, J lost 2 bases, and 5 bases stayed unmatched. Germline V gene sequence: CDR1 SGHAT, CDR2 FQNNGV. In DNA, the CDR3 is TGTGCCAGCAGCTTAGGTTTCGGACAGGCCTACGAGCAGTACTTC. The encoded protein is CASSLGFGQAYEQYF. The whole variable domain, filled in from reference TRBV11-2 and TRBJ2-7, reads EAGVAQSPRYKIIEKRQSVAFWCNPISGHATLYWYQQILGQGPKLLIQFQNNGVVDDSQLPKDRFSAERLKGVDSTLKIQPAKLEDSAVYLCASSLGFGQAYEQYFGPGTRLTVT.

This clonotype was seen at least ten times. This chain connects TRBV11-2 to TRBJ2-2, with a possible D match to TRBD1 (6 bases). The CDR3 has 17 residues. V lost 5 bases to trimming and J lost 8 bases, with 24 bases between them. The germline gives CDR1 SGHAT, CDR2 FQNNGV. Here the CDR3 DNA reads TGTGCCAGCAGCCCGAGGGACCCCCGGGACAAGGGGGGGGAGCTGTTTTTT. The encoded protein is CASSPRDPRDKGGELFF.